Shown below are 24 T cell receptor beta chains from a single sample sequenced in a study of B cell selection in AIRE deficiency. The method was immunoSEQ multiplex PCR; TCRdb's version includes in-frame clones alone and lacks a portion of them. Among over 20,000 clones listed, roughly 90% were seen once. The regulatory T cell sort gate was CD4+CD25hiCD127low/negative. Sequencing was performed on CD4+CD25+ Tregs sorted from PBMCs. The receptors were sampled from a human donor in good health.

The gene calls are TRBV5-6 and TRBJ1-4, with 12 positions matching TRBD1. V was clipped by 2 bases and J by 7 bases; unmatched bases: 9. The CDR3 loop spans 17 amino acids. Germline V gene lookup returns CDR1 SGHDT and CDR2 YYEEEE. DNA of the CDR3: TGTGCCAGCAGCTTCGGGACAGGGGGCATTCCGAGTGAAAAACTGTTTTTT. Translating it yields CASSFGTGGIPSEKLFF.

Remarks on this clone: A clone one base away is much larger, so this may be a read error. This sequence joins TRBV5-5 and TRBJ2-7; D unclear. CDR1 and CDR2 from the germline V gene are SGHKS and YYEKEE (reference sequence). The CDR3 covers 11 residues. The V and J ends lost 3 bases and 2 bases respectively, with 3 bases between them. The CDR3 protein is CASSSAYEQYF. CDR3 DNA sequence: TGTGCCAGCAGCTCCGCCTACGAGCAGTACTTC. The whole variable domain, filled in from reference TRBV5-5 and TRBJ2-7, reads DAGVTQSPTHLIKTRGQQVTLRCSPISGHKSVSWYQQVLGQGPQFIFQYYEKEERGRGNFPDRFSARQFPNYSSELNVNALLLGDSALYLCASSSAYEQYFGPGTRLTVT.

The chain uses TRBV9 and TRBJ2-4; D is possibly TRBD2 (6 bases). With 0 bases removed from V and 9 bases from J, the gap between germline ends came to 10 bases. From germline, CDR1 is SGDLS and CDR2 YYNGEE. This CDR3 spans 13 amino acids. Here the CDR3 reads CASSVEGRTIQYF. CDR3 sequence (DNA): TGTGCCAGCAGCGTAGAGGGGAGGACCATTCAGTACTTC.

CDR3 region: CASRRTSGVVSYEQYF. For the CDR3, the DNA is TGTGCCAGCAGGAGGACTAGCGGGGTGGTCTCCTACGAGCAGTACTTC. The chain is built from TRBV2 and TRBJ2-7; 12 nucleotides line up with TRBD2. The CDR3 covers 16 residues. Germline CDR1 and CDR2: SNHLY and FYNNEI. The V and J ends lost 6 bases and 0 bases, in that order; junction bases with no gene match: 6.

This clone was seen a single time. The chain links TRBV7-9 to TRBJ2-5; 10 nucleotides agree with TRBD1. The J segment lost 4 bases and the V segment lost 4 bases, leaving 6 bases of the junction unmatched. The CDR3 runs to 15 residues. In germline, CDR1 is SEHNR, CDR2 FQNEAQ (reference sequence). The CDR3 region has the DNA TGTGCCAGCAGCTCACCGGGACAGGGGCGAGAGACCCAGTACTTC. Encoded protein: CASSSPGQGRETQYF.

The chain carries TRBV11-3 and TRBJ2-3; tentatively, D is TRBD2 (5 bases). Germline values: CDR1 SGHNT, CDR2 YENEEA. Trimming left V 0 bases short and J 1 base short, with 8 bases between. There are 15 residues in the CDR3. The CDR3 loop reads CASSLDSAGTDTQYF. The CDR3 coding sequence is TGTGCCAGCAGCTTAGATAGCGCCGGCACAGATACGCAGTATTTT.

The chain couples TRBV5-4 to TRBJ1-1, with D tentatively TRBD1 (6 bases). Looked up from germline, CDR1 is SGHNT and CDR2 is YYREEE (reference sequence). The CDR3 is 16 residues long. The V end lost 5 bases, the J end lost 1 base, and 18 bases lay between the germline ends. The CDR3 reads CASRMDSSLANTEAFF. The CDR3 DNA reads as TGTGCCAGCAGGATGGACAGTTCCCTTGCGAACACTGAAGCTTTCTTT.

CDR3 sequence (DNA): TGTGCCAGCAGCGTCGGGGGGGAGGGAGATACGCAGTATTTT. Translation gives CASSVGGEGDTQYF. This chain connects TRBV9 to TRBJ2-3; 8 nucleotides line up with TRBD2. After removal of 2 bases from V and 5 bases from J, the junction contained 4 bases not matched to a gene. The CDR3 loop spans 14 amino acids. Germline-derived CDR1 and CDR2 are SGDLS and YYNGEE. Looking up the rest from reference TRBV9 and TRBJ2-3 gives the full variable domain: DSGVTQTPKHLITATGQRVTLRCSPRSGDLSVYWYQQSLDQGLQFLIQYYNGEERAKGNILERFSAQQFPDLHSELNLSSLELGDSALYFCASSVGGEGDTQYFGPGTRLTVL.

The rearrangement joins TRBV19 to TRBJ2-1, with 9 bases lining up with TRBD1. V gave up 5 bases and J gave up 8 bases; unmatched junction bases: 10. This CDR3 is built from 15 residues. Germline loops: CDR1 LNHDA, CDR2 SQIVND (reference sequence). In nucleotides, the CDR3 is TGTGCCAGTAGTTACTCCGGGACAGGGTACCATGAGCAGTTCTTC. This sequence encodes CASSYSGTGYHEQFF.

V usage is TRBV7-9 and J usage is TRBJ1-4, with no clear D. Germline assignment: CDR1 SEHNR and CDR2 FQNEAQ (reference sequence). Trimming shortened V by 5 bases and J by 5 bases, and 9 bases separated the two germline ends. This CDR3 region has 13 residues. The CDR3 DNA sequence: TGTGCCAGCAGCGGGGAGTGGAATGAAAAACTGTTTTTT. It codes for CASSGEWNEKLFF.

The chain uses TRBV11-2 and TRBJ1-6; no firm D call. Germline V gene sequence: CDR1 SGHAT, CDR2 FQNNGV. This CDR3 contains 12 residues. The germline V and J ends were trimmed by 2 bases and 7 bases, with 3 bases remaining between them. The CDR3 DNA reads TGTGCCAGCAGCTTATTCAATTCACCCCTCCACTTT. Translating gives CASSLFNSPLHF.

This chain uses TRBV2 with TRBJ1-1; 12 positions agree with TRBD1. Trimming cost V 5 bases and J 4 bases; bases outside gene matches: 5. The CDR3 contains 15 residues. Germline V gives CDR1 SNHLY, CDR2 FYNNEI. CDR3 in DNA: TGTGCCAGCAGTTCTCAGGGACAGGGGGCCACTGAAGCTTTCTTT. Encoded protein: CASSSQGQGATEAFF.

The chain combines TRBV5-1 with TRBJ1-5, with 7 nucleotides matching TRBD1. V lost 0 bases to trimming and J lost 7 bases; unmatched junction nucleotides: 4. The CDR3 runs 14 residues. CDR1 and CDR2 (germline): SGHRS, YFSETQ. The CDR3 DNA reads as TGCGCCAGCAGCTTGGGACAGGGTGGCCAGCCCCAGCATTTT. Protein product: CASSLGQGGQPQHF.

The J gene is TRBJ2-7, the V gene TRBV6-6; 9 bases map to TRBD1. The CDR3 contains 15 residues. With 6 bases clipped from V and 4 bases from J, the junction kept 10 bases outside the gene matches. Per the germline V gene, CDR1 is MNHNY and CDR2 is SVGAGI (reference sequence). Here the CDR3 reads CASSSPGQGVYEQYF. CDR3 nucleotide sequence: TGTGCCAGCAGCTCGCCGGGACAGGGCGTATACGAGCAGTACTTC.

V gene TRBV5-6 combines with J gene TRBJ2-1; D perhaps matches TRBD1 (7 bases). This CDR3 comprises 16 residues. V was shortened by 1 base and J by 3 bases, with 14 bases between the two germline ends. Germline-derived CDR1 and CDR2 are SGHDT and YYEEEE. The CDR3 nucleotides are TGTGCCAGCAGCTTGCAGGGGGGTAGGTACTACAATGAGCAGTTCTTC. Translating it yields CASSLQGGRYYNEQFF.

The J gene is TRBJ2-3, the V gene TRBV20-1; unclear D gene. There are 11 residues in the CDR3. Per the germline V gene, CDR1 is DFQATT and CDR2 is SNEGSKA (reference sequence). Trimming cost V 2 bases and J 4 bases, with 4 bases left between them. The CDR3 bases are TGCAGTGCTAGACAGGCAGATACGCAGTATTTT. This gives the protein CSARQADTQYF.

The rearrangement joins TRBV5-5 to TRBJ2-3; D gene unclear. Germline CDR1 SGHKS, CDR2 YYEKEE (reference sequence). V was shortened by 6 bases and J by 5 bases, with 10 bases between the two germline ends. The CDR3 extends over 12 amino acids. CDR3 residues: CASTNALDTQYF. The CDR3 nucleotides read TGTGCCAGCACTAACGCCCTAGATACGCAGTATTTT.

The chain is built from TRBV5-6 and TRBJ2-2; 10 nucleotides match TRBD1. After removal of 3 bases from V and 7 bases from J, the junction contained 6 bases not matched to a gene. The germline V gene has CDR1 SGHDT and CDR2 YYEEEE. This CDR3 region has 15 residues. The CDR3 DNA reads TGTGCCAGCAGCTCAGGGGACAGGGGAATCGGGGAGCTGTTTTTT. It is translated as CASSSGDRGIGELFF.

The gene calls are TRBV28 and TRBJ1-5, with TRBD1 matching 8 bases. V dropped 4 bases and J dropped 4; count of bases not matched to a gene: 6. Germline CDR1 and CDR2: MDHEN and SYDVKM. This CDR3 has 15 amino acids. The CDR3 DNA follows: TGTGCCAGCAGTTACACAGGGGGTGGGAATCAGCCCCAGCATTTT. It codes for CASSYTGGGNQPQHF. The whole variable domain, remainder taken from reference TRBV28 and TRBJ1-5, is DVKVTQSSRYLVKRTGEKVFLECVQDMDHENMFWYRQDPGLGLRLIYFSYDVKMKEKGDIPEGYSVSREKKERFSLILESASTNQTSMYLCASSYTGGGNQPQHFGDGTRLSIL.

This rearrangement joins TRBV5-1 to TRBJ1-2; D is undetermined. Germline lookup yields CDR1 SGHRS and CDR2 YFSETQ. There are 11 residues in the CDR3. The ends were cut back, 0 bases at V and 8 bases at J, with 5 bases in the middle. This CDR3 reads CASSLGEGYTF. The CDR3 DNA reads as TGCGCCAGCAGCTTGGGGGAAGGCTACACCTTC.

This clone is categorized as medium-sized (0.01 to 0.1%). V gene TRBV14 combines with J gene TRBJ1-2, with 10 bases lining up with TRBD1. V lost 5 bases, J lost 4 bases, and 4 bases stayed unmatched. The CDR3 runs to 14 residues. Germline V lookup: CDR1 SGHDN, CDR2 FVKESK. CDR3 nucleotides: TGTGCCAGCAGCAGCCGGACAGGGGGCTATGGCTACACCTTC. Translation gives CASSSRTGGYGYTF.

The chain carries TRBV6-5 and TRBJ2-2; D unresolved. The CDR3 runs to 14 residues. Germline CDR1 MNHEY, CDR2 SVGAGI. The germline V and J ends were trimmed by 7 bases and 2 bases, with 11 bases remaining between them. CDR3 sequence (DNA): TGTGCCAGCACGATGCAGCTAAACACCGGGGAGCTGTTTTTT. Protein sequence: CASTMQLNTGELFF.

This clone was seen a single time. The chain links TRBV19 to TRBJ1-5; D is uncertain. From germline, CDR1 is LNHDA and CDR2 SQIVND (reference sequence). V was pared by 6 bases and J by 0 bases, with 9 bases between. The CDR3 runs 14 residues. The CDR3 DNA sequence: TGTGCCAGTAGCGGCGACGGTAGCAATCAGCCCCAGCATTTT. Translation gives CASSGDGSNQPQHF.

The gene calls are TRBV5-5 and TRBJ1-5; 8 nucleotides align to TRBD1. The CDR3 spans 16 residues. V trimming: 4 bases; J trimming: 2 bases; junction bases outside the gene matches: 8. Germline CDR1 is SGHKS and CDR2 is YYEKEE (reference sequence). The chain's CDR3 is CASSASTGVGNQPQHF. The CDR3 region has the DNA TGTGCCAGCAGCGCCTCGACAGGGGTGGGCAATCAGCCCCAGCATTTT.